This T cell receptor (beta chain) was sequenced in a study of T cells in Graves' hyperthyroidism and ophthalmopathy. Whole-study context: Prior to any treatment, at the point of initial diagnosis, peripheral blood was collected.

This clonotype was observed a handful of times. The germline V gene encodes CDR1 LGHNA and CDR2 YNFKEQ. The germline V and J ends were trimmed by 2 bases and 5 bases, with 12 bases remaining between them. The CDR3 length is 14 residues. Amplification targeted TCR beta CDR3 regions from RNA transcripts. The HTBI primer set served for first-round RT-PCR of the TCR CDR3. Using its own MiXCR run on the multiplex PCR reads, TCRdb lists one record per CDR3 protein. Seen here are 600,000 or so distinct CDR3 sequences, roughly 15% observed once, and the top ten hold approximately 12%. This rearrangement joins TRBV4-2 to TRBJ1-1; D may be TRBD1 (5 bases). The source is a woman aged 45-65 years with Graves' ophthalmopathy. The sequenced sample consisted of blood. The CDR3 nucleotides read TGTGCCAGCAGCCAAACTTCCAGGGCTACTGAAGCTTTCTTT. This translates into CASSQTSRATEAFF.